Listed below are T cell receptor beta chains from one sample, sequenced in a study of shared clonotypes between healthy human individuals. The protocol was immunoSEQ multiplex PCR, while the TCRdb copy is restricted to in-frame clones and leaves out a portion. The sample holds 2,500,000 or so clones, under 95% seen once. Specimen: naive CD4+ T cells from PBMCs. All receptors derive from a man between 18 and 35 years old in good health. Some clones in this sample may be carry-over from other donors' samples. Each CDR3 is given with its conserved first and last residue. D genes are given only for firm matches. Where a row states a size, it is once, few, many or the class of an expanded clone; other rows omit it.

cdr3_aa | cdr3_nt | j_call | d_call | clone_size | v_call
CASSLAGAYEQYF | TGTGCCAGCAGCTTGGCAGGGGCCTACGAGCAGTACTTC | TRBJ2-7 | NA | once | TRBV11-2
CASAAGGTDTQYF | TGTGCCTCCGCTGCCGGGGGCACAGATACGCAGTATTTT | TRBJ2-3 | NA | NA | TRBV19
CASSSIQNTEAFF | TGTGCCAGCTCATCAATCCAGAACACTGAAGCTTTCTTT | TRBJ1-1 | NA | few | TRBV18
CASKEMGVDEQYF | TGTGCCAGTAAGGAAATGGGTGTCGACGAGCAGTACTTC | TRBJ2-7 | NA | NA | TRBV6-6
CASSLEVPEAFF | TGTGCCAGCAGCTTAGAAGTTCCTGAAGCTTTCTTT | TRBJ1-1 | NA | once | TRBV7-9
CASSAQALDTEAFF | TGTGCCAGTAGTGCACAGGCTTTGGACACTGAAGCTTTCTTT | TRBJ1-1 | NA | NA | TRBV19
CASSFGDRVERELFF | TGTGCCAGCAGCTTCGGGGACAGGGTGGAGCGGGAGCTGTTTTTT | TRBJ2-2 | TRBD1 | NA | TRBV7-9
CASSLGSQRSTDTQYF | TGCGCCAGCAGCTTGGGGAGCCAGAGAAGCACAGATACGCAGTATTTT | TRBJ2-3 | NA | NA | TRBV5-1
CASSIDTDTQYF | TGTGCCAGCAGCATTGACACAGATACGCAGTATTTT | TRBJ2-3 | NA | NA | TRBV7-8
CASGSWTLAGNSTDTQYF | TGTGCTAGTGGTTCCTGGACCCTAGCGGGAAATAGCACAGATACGCAGTATTTT | TRBJ2-3 | TRBD2 | NA | TRBV12-5
CASGLGRGETQYF | TGTGCTAGTGGTCTTGGTCGGGGGGAGACCCAGTACTTC | TRBJ2-5 | NA | NA | TRBV12-5
CASSLNRGPQYF | TGTGCCAGCAGTTTAAACAGGGGGCCGCAGTACTTC | TRBJ2-7 | TRBD1 | once | TRBV28
CASSNPGGATYGYTF | TGTGCCAGTAGTAACCCAGGGGGCGCTACCTATGGCTACACCTTC | TRBJ1-2 | TRBD1 | once | TRBV19
CASSSRGGYEQYF | TGTGCCAGCAGTTCTCGGGGGGGCTACGAGCAGTACTTC | TRBJ2-7 | TRBD2 | NA | TRBV6-5
CASSTGTGTYEQYF | TGTGCCAGCAGTACCGGGACAGGGACCTACGAGCAGTACTTC | TRBJ2-7 | TRBD1 | NA | TRBV6-6
CAIMGPDGYTF | TGTGCCATTATGGGCCCGGATGGCTACACCTTC | TRBJ1-2 | NA | NA | TRBV7-2
CASRNTRVSSYNEQFF | TGTGCCAGCAGAAATACGAGGGTTAGCTCCTACAATGAGCAGTTCTTC | TRBJ2-1 | NA | NA | TRBV2
CASSRNLGKLSVLTF | TGTGCCAGCAGTCGGAACCTCGGGAAACTCAGCGTCCTGACTTTC | TRBJ2-6 | NA | NA | TRBV14
CASSLFRDSGSSYEQYF | TGTGCCAGCAGCCTCTTCCGGGACAGCGGTAGCTCCTACGAGCAGTACTTC | TRBJ2-7 | TRBD1 | NA | TRBV14
CASSQGRGGDEKLFF | TGCGCCAGCAGCCAGGGCCGGGGGGGCGATGAAAAACTGTTTTTT | TRBJ1-4 | NA | NA | TRBV5-1
CASSLLLSRGLKNTEAFF | TGCGCCAGCAGCTTGTTGCTCTCCCGGGGCCTCAAGAACACTGAAGCTTTCTTT | TRBJ1-1 | NA | NA | TRBV5-1
CASSSVYNEQFF | TGTGCCAGCAGTTCGGTTTACAATGAGCAGTTCTTC | TRBJ2-1 | NA | once | TRBV28
CASGPPTGGPDEQFF | TGTGCCAGCGGGCCTCCAACGGGAGGGCCTGATGAGCAGTTCTTC | TRBJ2-1 | TRBD2 | NA | TRBV28
CASSDGLAGAVDTQYF | TGTGCCAGCAGTGATGGACTAGCGGGAGCGGTGGATACGCAGTATTTT | TRBJ2-3 | TRBD2 | NA | TRBV6-1
CASSSVQGADYEQYF | TGTGCCAGCAGCTCCGTACAGGGGGCCGACTACGAGCAGTACTTC | TRBJ2-7 | TRBD1 | NA | TRBV27
CASTETPGQGGFGGKNEQFF | TGTGCCAGCACCGAAACACCGGGACAGGGGGGTTTTGGGGGCAAGAATGAGCAGTTCTTC | TRBJ2-1 | TRBD1 | NA | TRBV7-8
CASSLPRQGTRGYTF | TGTGCCAGCAGTTTACCCAGACAGGGGACGCGCGGCTACACCTTC | TRBJ1-2 | TRBD1 | NA | TRBV28
CASSSTGRRGYTF | TGTGCCAGCAGCTCAACAGGTCGAAGAGGCTACACCTTC | TRBJ1-2 | NA | NA | TRBV6-6
CASSEQSPNTGELFF | TGTGCCAGCAGTGAACAGAGCCCGAACACCGGGGAGCTGTTTTTT | TRBJ2-2 | NA | NA | TRBV2
CASSPTSGRAWEQYF | TGTGCCAGCAGCCCGACTAGCGGGAGGGCCTGGGAGCAGTACTTC | TRBJ2-7 | TRBD2 | NA | TRBV7-2
CASSLINESEAFF | TGTGCCAGCAGCTTAATTAACGAATCTGAAGCTTTCTTT | TRBJ1-1 | NA | NA | TRBV5-4
CASSPRTGGIETQYF | TGTGCCAGCTCACCCCGGACAGGGGGTATCGAGACCCAGTACTTC | TRBJ2-5 | TRBD1 | NA | TRBV18
CASSLGTSGRGEQFF | TGTGCCAGCAGCTTAGGGACTAGCGGGAGAGGTGAGCAGTTCTTC | TRBJ2-1 | TRBD2 | NA | TRBV7-2
CASSPAGQGLHF | TGTGCCAGCAGCCCTGCTGGTCAGGGGCTCCACTTT | TRBJ1-6 | NA | NA | TRBV28
CASSVDRATDTQYF | TGTGCCAGCAGCGTAGACAGGGCCACAGATACGCAGTATTTT | TRBJ2-3 | TRBD1 | NA | TRBV7-3
CASSPSTYNEQFF | TGTGCCAGCAGCCCTAGTACATACAATGAGCAGTTCTTC | TRBJ2-1 | NA | NA | TRBV27
CASSLEGLPLPYEQYF | TGCGCCAGCAGCTTAGAAGGACTCCCCCTACCCTACGAGCAGTACTTC | TRBJ2-7 | NA | NA | TRBV5-1
CASGEQFF | TGTGCCAGTGGTGAGCAGTTCTTC | TRBJ2-1 | NA | NA | TRBV6-6
CAIRDGNQPQHF | TGTGCCATCAGGGACGGTAATCAGCCCCAGCATTTT | TRBJ1-5 | NA | NA | TRBV10-3
CAWSVGYLEQFF | TGTGCCTGGAGTGTGGGATATCTGGAGCAGTTCTTC | TRBJ2-1 | NA | NA | TRBV30
CASSPTWGNQPQHF | TGTGCCAGCTCACCCACATGGGGCAATCAGCCCCAGCATTTT | TRBJ1-5 | NA | NA | TRBV18
CAWRTSVNTGELFF | TGTGCCTGGCGGACTAGCGTAAACACCGGGGAGCTGTTTTTT | TRBJ2-2 | TRBD2 | NA | TRBV30
CASSPGHSSGKNNEQFF | TGTGCCAGCAGCCCTGGGCACTCTAGCGGCAAAAACAATGAGCAGTTCTTC | TRBJ2-1 | TRBD2 | NA | TRBV11-2
CASSHAGTGVLEQYF | TGTGCCAGCAGCCACGCCGGGACAGGGGTACTTGAGCAGTACTTC | TRBJ2-7 | TRBD1 | NA | TRBV7-8
CASSFMGTEGYEQYF | TGTGCCAGCAGCTTTATGGGGACCGAAGGCTACGAGCAGTACTTC | TRBJ2-7 | NA | NA | TRBV11-2
CASSSVAGGRGGELFF | TGTGCCAGCAGCTCCGTAGCGGGAGGTCGTGGCGGGGAGCTGTTTTTT | TRBJ2-2 | TRBD2 | NA | TRBV5-6
CASSRDRGRAAEQFF | TGCGCCAGCAGCCGGGACCGGGGGAGGGCGGCTGAGCAGTTCTTC | TRBJ2-1 | TRBD2 | NA | TRBV4-3